This passage covers 6 T cell receptor beta chains from one sample sequenced in a study of tumour-infiltrating T cells in Burkitt lymphoma. Method: immunoSEQ multiplex PCR; TCRdb's copy keeps in-frame clones and lacks some. The sample contains thousands of clones, about 84% of which appear only once. The specimen was tumor tissue. Receptors originate from a human donor with Burkitt lymphoma.

Remarks on this clone: The junction differs from germline at one of its ends, possibly a read error. The V call is TRBV6-1, the J call TRBJ2-5; D is unresolved. This CDR3 spans 10 amino acids. Looked up from germline, CDR1 is MNHNS and CDR2 is SASEGT. This chain's CDR3 is CASREETQYF. CDR3 DNA sequence: TGTGCCAGCAGGGAAGAGACCCAGTACTTC.

The CDR3 is CASSVQGNSYEQYF. Written as DNA, the CDR3 is TGTGCCAGCAGTGTACAGGGGAACTCCTACGAGCAGTACTTC. The chain has TRBV28 and TRBJ2-7, with 7 bases identical to TRBD1. Germline lookup yields CDR1 MDHEN and CDR2 SYDVKM. The CDR3 has 14 residues. The junction had 4 bases not matched to a gene; V was cut back by 5 bases and J by 0 bases. Looking up the rest from reference TRBV28 and TRBJ2-7 gives the full variable domain: DVKVTQSSRYLVKRTGEKVFLECVQDMDHENMFWYRQDPGLGLRLIYFSYDVKMKEKGDIPEGYSVSREKKERFSLILESASTNQTSMYLCASSVQGNSYEQYFGPGTRLTVT.

This chain joins TRBV5-1 and TRBJ2-7; tentatively, D is TRBD1 (6 bases). The germline CDR1 and CDR2 sequences are SGHRS and YFSETQ. CDR3 length: 15 residues. Trimming shortened V by 1 base and J by 2 bases, and 13 bases separated the two germline ends. In DNA, the CDR3 is TGCGCCAGCAGCTTGTTTTGGACAGCTCCCTACGAGCAGTACTTC. It yields the protein CASSLFWTAPYEQYF.

The rearrangement uses TRBV6-1 and TRBJ1-4; unclear D gene. The germline V gene encodes CDR1 MNHNS and CDR2 SASEGT. This CDR3 is built from 14 residues. V was shortened by 5 bases and J by 5 bases, with 12 bases between the two germline ends. CDR3 residues: CASSQDGANEKLFF. The CDR3 DNA sequence: TGTGCCAGCAGTCAGGACGGAGCGAATGAAAAACTGTTTTTT.

This chain connects TRBV7-8 to TRBJ2-2; D not certain. Looked up from germline, CDR1 is SGHVS and CDR2 is FQNEAQ. This CDR3 has 12 residues. V shed 5 bases and J shed 5 bases, with 6 bases lying between them. The CDR3 nucleotides read TGTGCCAGCAGCCCTCGGACCGGGGAGCTGTTTTTT. Translated, it gives CASSPRTGELFF. Together with reference TRBV7-8 and TRBJ2-2, the CDR3 gives the full variable domain: GAGVSQSPRYKVAKRGQDVALRCDPISGHVSLFWYQQALGQGPEFLTYFQNEAQLDKSGLPSDRFFAERPEGSVSTLKIQRTQQEDSAVYLCASSPRTGELFFGEGSRLTVL.

The chain couples TRBV19 to TRBJ1-1; D unresolved. Per the germline V gene, CDR1 is LNHDA and CDR2 is SQIVND (reference sequence). There are 13 residues in the CDR3. V lost 2 bases and J 1 base, leaving 5 bases between the germline ends. CDR3 in DNA: TGTGCCAGTAGTATAACCGCGAACACTGAAGCTTTCTTT. This sequence encodes CASSITANTEAFF.